This T cell receptor beta chain was captured by sequencing in a study of cytomegalovirus exposure and HLA in healthy donors. General observations from the study: As was reported, the HLA-A and HLA-B alleles of most subjects were accurately predicted from TCR beta sequences.

This CDR3 region has 13 residues. Germline CDR1 SNHLY, CDR2 FYNNEI. V lost 5 bases and J lost 1, with 8 bases in between. About this clone itself: Its antigen is unidentified.

Use of 60 Vbeta and 13 Jbeta primers characterized the PCR. Original methodology: In a later analysis, the count reached about 82 million unique TCR beta chains, with approximately 10 million shared. The data were produced by immunoSEQ multiplex PCR, yet TCRdb's version contains in-frame clones alone and is incomplete. D and trimming come from the DNA, and the V and J calls and clone size come from that table. This sample has 150,000 to 200,000 clones, with 80% to 90% found just once. The J gene is TRBJ1-1, the V gene TRBV2; D remains unclear. The sample taken for sequencing was PBMCs. This clonotype originated in a man in his late teens or twenties in good health and CMV-seropositive. CDR3 sequence (DNA): TGTGCCAGCAGTATACAGTCGAACACTGAAGCTTTCTTT. The encoded protein is CASSIQSNTEAFF.